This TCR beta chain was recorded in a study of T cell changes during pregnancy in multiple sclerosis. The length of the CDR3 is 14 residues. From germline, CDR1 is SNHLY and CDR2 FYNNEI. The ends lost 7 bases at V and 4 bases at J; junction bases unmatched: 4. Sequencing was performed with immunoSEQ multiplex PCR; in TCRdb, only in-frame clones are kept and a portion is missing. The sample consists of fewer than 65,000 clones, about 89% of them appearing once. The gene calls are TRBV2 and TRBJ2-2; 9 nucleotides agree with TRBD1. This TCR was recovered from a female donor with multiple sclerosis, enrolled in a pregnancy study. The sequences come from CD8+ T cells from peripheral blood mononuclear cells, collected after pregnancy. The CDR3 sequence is CASTLDRGTGELFF. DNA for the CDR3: TGTGCCAGCACCCTGGACAGGGGCACCGGGGAGCTGTTTTTT.